Listed below are T cell receptor beta chains from one sample, sequenced in a study of chronic HIV infection and antiretroviral therapy. One entry per CDR3 protein results from TCRdb running MiXCR on the 5' RACE reads. The sample has some 46,000 distinct CDR3 sequences, 15% to 20% seen once; the top ten hold over 2.5%. Specimen: peripheral blood. Every receptor here comes from an adult who had HIV and had not received antiretroviral therapy, or was an uninfected healthy control (not recorded which). Each CDR3 is given with its conserved first and last residue. A D gene is named only where the DNA matches it firmly. Rows give clone size only sometimes, using once, few, many, or a class for an expanded clone.

D,J,V,size,length,DNA,CDR3
TRBD2,TRBJ2-1,TRBV9,NA,15,TGTGCCAGCAGCGTAAGCGGGGGAGTCTACAATGAGCAGTTCTTC,CASSVSGGVYNEQFF
NA,TRBJ2-3,TRBV29-1,few,14,TGCAGCGTTGAAGGGGAACAGAGCACAGATACGCAGTATTTT,CSVEGEQSTDTQYF
NA,TRBJ1-2,TRBV4-1,NA,15,TGCGCCAGCAGCCACCCGACAAAAAGTGACTATGGCTACACCTTC,CASSHPTKSDYGYTF
NA,TRBJ2-5,TRBV28,NA,11,TGTGCCAGCAGTTCCATAGAGACCCAGTACTTC,CASSSIETQYF
NA,TRBJ1-5,TRBV4-2,few,17,TGTGCCAGCAGGCAAGGTGGGGCCGGTGCTAGCAATCAGCCCCAGCATTTT,CASRQGGAGASNQPQHF
NA,TRBJ2-3,TRBV6-6,many,12,TGTGCCAGCCGGGACAGCACAGATACGCAGTATTTT,CASRDSTDTQYF
TRBD1,TRBJ1-1,TRBV18,NA,16,TGTGCCAGCTCACCTCTCCCGGGACAGGGGAACACTGAAGCTTTCTTT,CASSPLPGQGNTEAFF
NA,TRBJ2-5,TRBV5-1,few,15,TGCGCCAGCAGCGGGGGCCGACAGCCCGGGGAGACCCAGTACTTC,CASSGGRQPGETQYF
TRBD1,TRBJ2-7,TRBV29-1,NA,12,TGCAGCGTTTCAGAACCAGGGGGCGAGCAGTACTTC,CSVSEPGGEQYF
TRBD2,TRBJ2-1,TRBV12-3/TRBV12-4,few,17,TGTGCCAGCAGTCGCTATGCCGGGACTAGCGCCTACAATGAGCAGTTCTTC,CASSRYAGTSAYNEQFF
NA,TRBJ2-3,TRBV6-5,few,17,TGTGCCAGCAGTTACTCTTTCCAGGGTCCAAGCACAGATACGCAGTATTTT,CASSYSFQGPSTDTQYF
NA,TRBJ1-4,TRBV5-5,few,13,TGTGCCAGCAGTCTTAACGGGGCGGAAAAACTGTTTTTT,CASSLNGAEKLFF
TRBD1,TRBJ2-7,TRBV9,few,16,TGTGCCAGCAGCGCCTCCGGGACAGGGGTCTCCTACGAGCAGTACTTC,CASSASGTGVSYEQYF
NA,TRBJ2-7,TRBV28,NA,14,TGTGCCAGCTCTTGGCGGTTGGGACCCTACGAGCAGTACTTC,CASSWRLGPYEQYF
TRBD2,TRBJ2-1,TRBV2,NA,14,TGTGCCTCGGGACTAGAAAAATCCGGGCATGAGCAGTTCTTC,CASGLEKSGHEQFF
NA,TRBJ2-3,TRBV29-1,many,14,TGCAGCGTTGAAGCGGGTTCCCGCACAGATACGCAGTATTTT,CSVEAGSRTDTQYF
NA,TRBJ2-7,TRBV9,NA,14,TGTGCCAGCAGCGTTGCGGGGGCCTCCTACGAGCAGTACTTC,CASSVAGASYEQYF
NA,TRBJ2-4,TRBV28,NA,17,TGTGCCAGCAGTTTGCTTATAGGGGCCGAAGCCAAAAACATTCAGTACTTC,CASSLLIGAEAKNIQYF
NA,TRBJ1-1,TRBV20-1,NA,13,TGCAGTGCTTCCCGGGACCTGAACACTGAAGCTTTCTTT,CSASRDLNTEAFF
TRBD1,TRBJ2-7,TRBV4-1,NA,14,TGCGCCAGCAGCCAAGATAGGGACAGATACGAGCAGTACTTC,CASSQDRDRYEQYF
NA,TRBJ2-7,TRBV20-1,NA,13,TGCAGTGCTTCCGGACATGCCCACTACGAGCAGTACTTC,CSASGHAHYEQYF
TRBD2,TRBJ2-4,TRBV4-1,NA,15,TGCGCCAGCAGCCAAGCGGTTAGCGGGGGGAACATTCAGTACTTC,CASSQAVSGGNIQYF
NA,TRBJ1-4,TRBV6-6,NA,17,TGTGCCAGCAGTTACTCGATCTCAGGAGGGTGGAACGAAAAACTGTTTTTT,CASSYSISGGWNEKLFF
NA,TRBJ2-1,TRBV12-3/TRBV12-4,NA,12,TGTGCCAGCAGTTTATTAGGGGTTGAGCAGTTCTTC,CASSLLGVEQFF
NA,TRBJ2-7,TRBV28,NA,13,TGTGCCAGCAGTGGCTACAAGAACTACGAGCAGTACTTC,CASSGYKNYEQYF
TRBD1,TRBJ2-4,TRBV27,few,17,TGTGCCAGCAACGACCCTACAGGGGATCTAGCCAAAAACATTCAGTACTTC,CASNDPTGDLAKNIQYF
TRBD2,TRBJ2-7,TRBV5-1,few,15,TGCGCCAGCAGCCGGGGGGATATCGGAGCCTACGAGCAGTACTTC,CASSRGDIGAYEQYF
TRBD1,TRBJ1-2,TRBV30,few,16,TGTGCCTGGAGAGCTCGACAGGGGGTGAACTACTATGGCTACACCTTC,CAWRARQGVNYYGYTF
NA,TRBJ1-1,TRBV6-6,NA,11,TGTGCCAGCAGTCCCCCAGAGGCAGCTTTCTTT,CASSPPEAAFF
TRBD1,TRBJ2-3,TRBV10-3,NA,14,TGTGCCATCAGTCGACAGGGTAACACAGATACGCAGTATTTT,CAISRQGNTDTQYF
NA,TRBJ1-2,TRBV9,few,14,TGTGCCAGCAAGAGTGTACACAGTAACTATGGCTACACCTTC,CASKSVHSNYGYTF
NA,TRBJ2-1,TRBV16,NA,14,TGTGCCAGCAGCCAATCAACCAGAAACAATGAGCAGTTCTTC,CASSQSTRNNEQFF
TRBD2,TRBJ2-3,TRBV7-2,few,14,TGTGCCAGCAGCTTAGATCCTAGCGGGGCGCCCCCGTATTTT,CASSLDPSGAPPYF
NA,TRBJ2-3,TRBV12-3/TRBV12-4,NA,13,TGTGCCAGCAGTTTAGTCCACGCAGATACGCAGTATTTT,CASSLVHADTQYF
NA,TRBJ1-5,TRBV28,few,13,TGTGCCAGCAGTTGGCCAGGCTATCAGCCCCAGCATTTT,CASSWPGYQPQHF
TRBD2,TRBJ2-3,TRBV11-2,NA,19,TGTGCCAGCAGCTTTCGCTCTAGCGGGAGGGCCCCCATCACAGATACGCAGTATTTT,CASSFRSSGRAPITDTQYF
NA,TRBJ2-4,TRBV3-1,NA,16,TGTGCCAGCAGCCAGGTACCCATAGGGGCCAAAAACATTCAGTACTTC,CASSQVPIGAKNIQYF
NA,TRBJ2-2,TRBV12-3/TRBV12-4,few,20,TGTGCCAGCACCACCCGGGGGACCGTTCGGAGCGTTCCCTACACCGGGGAGCTGTTTTTT,CASTTRGTVRSVPYTGELFF
NA,TRBJ2-3,TRBV29-1,NA,14,TGCAGCGTTGAGGGGACTTCTAGCACAGATACGCAGTATTTT,CSVEGTSSTDTQYF